This T cell receptor (beta chain) was sequenced for a study of blood T cell repertoires in COVID-19. CDR3 length equals 15 residues. Trimming cost V 0 bases and J 9 bases, with 17 bases left between them. Germline assignment: CDR1 LGHNA and CDR2 YSLEER. Assay: immunoSEQ multiplex PCR; the TCRdb copy retains only in-frame clones and omits some. The sample records approximately 200,000 clones, 90% being singletons. The sequencing sample was made of PBMCs or T cells enriched from blood (not recorded which). The sequence was collected from a man aged 30 to 45 who had recovered from COVID-19. The gene calls are TRBV4-3 and TRBJ2-5, with D perhaps matching TRBD2 (5 bases). CDR3 nucleotides: TGCGCCAGCAGCCAAGATCACGGGGTCCGTAGGGCCCAGTACTTC. This gives the protein CASSQDHGVRRAQYF.